This T cell receptor beta chain originates from a study of blood T cell repertoires in COVID-19. Background on the study: In each case, the material was cDNA or gDNA derived from T cells, B-cell-depleted T cells, or PBMCs.

The CDR3 totals 14 residues. CDR1 and CDR2 (germline): GTSNPN, SVGIG (reference sequence). Trimming removed 1 base at V and 1 base at J, with 10 bases between. Seattle-derived patients entered the study during active infection and were followed longitudinally. In the authors' methods: Estimated nucleated cell counts came from reference gene primer amplification. Using immunoSEQ multiplex PCR, the repertoire was profiled, and TCRdb retains in-frame clones only, with some absent. D and trimming come from the DNA, and the V and J calls and clone size come from that table. The data hold over 70,000 clones, with about 85% observed a single time.

The genes are TRBV30 and TRBJ2-5; D uncertain. The TCR comes from a man in his sixties with COVID-19, enrolled during active disease. The sample taken for sequencing was peripheral blood. The CDR3 spells CAWSARVVQETQYF. The CDR3, as DNA: TGTGCCTGGAGTGCCCGGGTGGTCCAAGAGACCCAGTACTTC. Combining the CDR3 with reference TRBV30 and TRBJ2-5 gives the whole variable domain SQTIHQWPATLVQPVGSPLSLECTVEGTSNPNLYWYRQAAGRGLQLLFYSVGIGQISSEVPQNLSASRPQDRQFILSSKKLLLSDSGFYLCAWSARVVQETQYFGPGTRLLVL.